The TCR beta chain described here comes from a study of cytomegalovirus exposure and HLA in healthy donors. Notes on this clone: Its antigen remains unknown.

Germline V gene lookup returns CDR1 SGHTA and CDR2 FQGTGA. The ends lost 4 bases at V and 1 base at J; junction bases unmatched: 9. The CDR3 has 16 residues. Overall study results and limits: There were 150 or so TCR beta chains listed as cytomegalovirus-associated.

The data were produced by immunoSEQ multiplex PCR, yet TCRdb's version contains in-frame clones alone and is incomplete. This table holds around 70,000 clones, approximately 96% found once. Sequences were obtained from PBMCs. The chain carries TRBV7-3 and TRBJ1-1; 7 bases map to TRBD1. The sequence derives from a man aged 18-30 years in good health and CMV-seronegative. The CDR3 region is CASSSAQGQKNTEAFF. The CDR3 DNA is TGTGCCAGCAGCTCCGCCCAGGGACAGAAGAACACTGAAGCTTTCTTT.